The 20 T cell receptor beta chains below come from one sample, sequenced in a study of memory CD4+ T cells and cytomegalovirus serostatus. The assay was immunoSEQ multiplex PCR, and TCRdb's table has in-frame clones only and misses some. This table holds some 60,000 clones, roughly 81% found once. The sort gate was single viable CD3+CD4+CD8-CD45RO+ cells for memory CD4+ T cells. The sample consisted of memory CD4+ T cells from blood. These receptors originate from an adult in good health and CMV-seronegative.

Here the CDR3 reads CASSYSAGNYGYTF. CDR3 nucleotides: TGTGCCAGCAGTTACTCAGCAGGGAACTATGGCTACACCTTC. The chain combines TRBV6-5 with TRBJ1-2; tentative D call: TRBD1 (5 bases). Looked up from germline, CDR1 is MNHEY and CDR2 is SVGAGI. The V and J ends lost 0 bases and 2 bases respectively, with 7 bases between them. The CDR3 totals 14 residues.

The gene calls are TRBV29-1 and TRBJ2-5; possible D gene TRBD1, 6 bases. V was clipped by 6 bases and J by 0 bases, with 20 bases between them. Per germline, CDR1 SQVTM and CDR2 ANQGSEA. This CDR3 has 16 residues. The CDR3 protein is CSVTPRDTPYQETQYF. The DNA of the CDR3 is TGCAGCGTGACCCCCCGGGACACCCCCTACCAAGAGACCCAGTACTTC.

Note on this clone: Other nucleotide sequences from this sample produce the same CDR3. J is TRBJ2-6 and V is TRBV25-1, with unresolved D. The germline V gene has CDR1 MGHDK and CDR2 SYGVNS. The CDR3 loop spans 16 amino acids. With 1 base removed from V and 1 base from J, the gap between germline ends came to 8 bases. The CDR3, as DNA: TGTGCCAGCAGTGAATTCGGTAGTTCTGGGGCCAACGTCCTGACTTTC. It specifies CASSEFGSSGANVLTF.

On this clone itself: Sequence at one end of the junction differs from germline and may be a read error. The chain is built from TRBV7-7 and TRBJ2-5, with 7 bases aligning to TRBD1. Germline V CDR1 and CDR2: SSHAT, FNYEAQ (reference sequence). CDR3 length: 15 amino acids. CDR3 in amino acids: CASSLAGTAQETQYF. The CDR3 DNA is TGTGCTAGCAGCTTAGCCGGGACAGCCCAAGAGACCCAGTACTTC.

CDR3 DNA sequence: TGTGCCAGCAGCCTAAGACCCGAGGGGGGCAATGAGCAGTTCTTC. Residues: CASSLRPEGGNEQFF. The chain recombines TRBV11-2 with TRBJ2-1, with D perhaps given as TRBD1 or TRBD2 (6 bases each). CDR3 size: 15 residues. V shed 5 bases and J shed 6 bases, with 17 bases lying between them. Germline CDR1 and CDR2: SGHAT and FQNNGV.

The chain couples TRBV5-1 to TRBJ1-4; D ambiguous. V was cut by 4 bases and J by 4 bases, with 8 bases left in between. The CDR3 runs to 13 residues. Germline CDR1 is SGHRS and CDR2 is YFSETQ. The CDR3 spells CASSPGLNEKLFF. The CDR3 nucleotides are TGCGCCAGCAGCCCGGGTCTTAATGAAAAACTGTTTTTT.

The chain combines TRBV19 with TRBJ2-7; D may match TRBD1 or TRBD2 (5 bases each). CDR1 and CDR2 from the germline V gene are LNHDA and SQIVND (reference sequence). The CDR3 totals 16 residues. V was cut by 6 bases and J by 0 bases, with 18 bases left in between. The CDR3 protein is CASRRAAGSISYEQYF. CDR3 DNA: TGTGCCAGTAGACGTGCTGCAGGGAGCATCTCCTACGAGCAGTACTTC. The entire variable domain, with the rest obtained from reference TRBV19 and TRBJ2-7, is as follows: DGGITQSPKYLFRKEGQNVTLSCEQNLNHDAMYWYRQDPGQGLRLIYYSQIVNDFQKGDIAEGYSVSREKKESFPLTVTSAQKNPTAFYLCASRRAAGSISYEQYFGPGTRLTVT.

The CDR3 sequence: CASRRQTGLRGANVLTF. The CDR3 DNA is TGTGCCAGCCGGCGGCAGACGGGGCTCAGGGGGGCCAACGTCCTGACTTTC. The V gene is TRBV11-3, the J gene TRBJ2-6; tentatively, D is TRBD1 or TRBD2 (5 bases each). Germline loops: CDR1 SGHNT, CDR2 YENEEA. Trimming left V 8 bases short and J 4 bases short, with 21 bases between. The CDR3 totals 17 residues.

This chain links TRBV5-4 with TRBJ1-3, with unresolved D. From germline, CDR1 is SGHNT and CDR2 YYREEE (reference sequence). The CDR3 length is 13 residues. Deletions cut 3 bases from V and 0 bases from J, with 4 bases between. Here the CDR3 DNA reads TGTGCCAGCAGCTCATCCTCTGGAAACACCATATATTTT. This gives the protein CASSSSSGNTIYF.

The V call is TRBV14, the J call TRBJ2-2, with 8 bases matching TRBD1. This CDR3 spans 16 amino acids. CDR1 and CDR2 (germline): SGHDN, FVKESK. The V and J ends lost 3 bases and 5 bases, in that order; junction bases with no gene match: 8. CDR3 DNA sequence: TGTGCCAGCAGCCATTCCGGGACAGGTTTAACCGGGGAGCTGTTTTTT. Residues: CASSHSGTGLTGELFF. The entire variable domain, with the rest obtained from reference TRBV14 and TRBJ2-2, is as follows: EAGVTQFPSHSVIEKGQTVTLRCDPISGHDNLYWYRRVMGKEIKFLLHFVKESKQDESGMPNNRFLAERTGGTYSTLKVQPAELEDSGVYFCASSHSGTGLTGELFFGEGSRLTVL.

The chain recombines TRBV6-6 with TRBJ1-5; 8 bases match TRBD1. V lost 7 bases to trimming and J lost 6 bases; unmatched junction nucleotides: 8. CDR3 length: 14 residues. Germline V gene sequence: CDR1 MNHNY, CDR2 SVGAGI (reference sequence). This CDR3 is CASTQGAGSQPQHF. The CDR3 nucleotides are TGTGCCAGCACTCAGGGGGCTGGGAGTCAGCCCCAGCATTTT.

J is TRBJ2-1 and V is TRBV13, with D tentatively TRBD1 or TRBD2 (6 bases each). The CDR3 is 15 residues long. Trimming shortened V by 5 bases and J by 12 bases, and 23 bases separated the two germline ends. From germline, CDR1 is PRHDT and CDR2 FYEKMQ (reference sequence). CDR3 protein: CASSPNTRSGGGQFF. CDR3 sequence (DNA): TGTGCCAGCAGCCCCAATACACGGTCAGGAGGGGGGCAGTTCTTC.

The chain is built from TRBV28 and TRBJ1-4; 9 bases agree with TRBD1. The CDR3 is 13 residues long. Germline trimming cut 8 bases from V and 10 bases from J; bases unmatched to any gene: 8. Germline V gene lookup returns CDR1 MDHEN and CDR2 SYDVKM. CDR3 sequence (DNA): TGTGCCAGCCTGACAGGGGGAGTGGGAAAACTGTTTTTT. This gives the protein CASLTGGVGKLFF.

The chain combines TRBV7-3 with TRBJ2-1; 7 nucleotides align to TRBD2. Losses at the gene ends were 1 base for V and 6 bases for J; bases not matched to a gene: 9. Germline CDR1 SGHTA, CDR2 FQGTGA. The length of the CDR3 is 16 residues. CDR3 protein: CASSLMSSGNLNEQFF. The CDR3 nucleotides read TGTGCCAGCAGCTTAATGTCTAGCGGAAACCTCAATGAGCAGTTCTTC.

The DNA for the CDR3 is TGTGCCAGCAGCTTATCGTTGAACACTGAAGCTTTCTTT. Protein: CASSLSLNTEAFF. The chain links TRBV11-3 to TRBJ1-1; D gene ambiguous. The CDR3 contains 13 residues. Germline V gene lookup returns CDR1 SGHNT and CDR2 YENEEA. Trimming took 2 bases from V and 0 from J, leaving 4 bases between them. Variable domain in full (rest from reference TRBV11-3 and TRBJ1-1): EAGVVQSPRYKIIEKKQPVAFWCNPISGHNTLYWYLQNLGQGPELLIRYENEEAVDDSQLPKDRFSAERLKGVDSTLKIQPAELGDSAVYLCASSLSLNTEAFFGQGTRLTVV.

The J gene is TRBJ1-2, the V gene TRBV6-1; D is possibly TRBD1 (6 bases). CDR1 and CDR2 from the germline V gene are MNHNS and SASEGT. There are 15 residues in the CDR3. Trimming left V 6 bases short and J 2 bases short, with 16 bases between. The CDR3 here is CASSPTWTENYGYTF. CDR3 nucleotides: TGTGCCAGCAGCCCTACGTGGACAGAGAACTATGGCTACACCTTC.

This clone was observed a single time. This chain uses TRBV19 with TRBJ1-4, with D tentatively TRBD1 (5 bases). The CDR3 sequence is 14 residues long. Germline loops: CDR1 LNHDA, CDR2 SQIVND (reference sequence). Trimming shortened V by 6 bases and J by 8 bases, and 16 bases separated the two germline ends. The CDR3 sequence: CASRTGGGGEKLFF. In DNA, the CDR3 is TGTGCCAGTAGGACGGGGGGTGGCGGAGAAAAACTGTTTTTT.

This clone was picked up a small number of times. This chain links TRBV25-1 with TRBJ1-5, with no clear D. Trimming shortened V by 2 bases and J by 12 bases, and 14 bases separated the two germline ends. Germline-derived CDR1 and CDR2 are MGHDK and SYGVNS. CDR3 length equals 13 residues. In DNA, the CDR3 is TGTGCCAGCAGTGAAAGTATAATGCCTCTCCAGCATTTT. This gives the protein CASSESIMPLQHF.

This chain links TRBV10-1 with TRBJ1-5, with 10 bases aligning to TRBD1. V dropped 6 bases and J dropped 6; count of bases not matched to a gene: 11. Germline loops: CDR1 WNHNN, CDR2 SYGVQD (reference sequence). The CDR3 runs 16 residues. In nucleotides, the CDR3 is TGCGCCAGCAGGACCCGGGACAGGGGAACTTGTCAGCCCCAGCATTTT. Encoded protein: CASRTRDRGTCQPQHF.

V and J are TRBV7-2 and TRBJ1-1; D remains unclear. Germline CDR1 SGHTA, CDR2 FQGNSA. CDR3 size: 16 residues. V lost 4 bases, J lost 1 base, and 16 bases lay in between. CDR3 bases: TGTGCCAGCAGCTCCGTCAGAGGTGTATCGAACACTGAAGCTTTCTTT. Its translation is CASSSVRGVSNTEAFF. Complete variable domain (other parts from reference TRBV7-2 and TRBJ1-1): GAGVSQSPSNKVTEKGKDVELRCDPISGHTALYWYRQSLGQGLEFLIYFQGNSAPDKSGLPSDRFSAERTGGSVSTLTIQRTQQEDSAVYLCASSSVRGVSNTEAFFGQGTRLTVV.